One and the same sample provided the 18 T cell receptor beta chains below, sequenced in a study of blood T cells in healthy people across ages. Through a sample-barcoded 5' primer and a J-beta primer mix, a second PCR was run for 7 to 11 cycles. TCRdb reanalysed the 5' RACE reads using MiXCR and keeps one entry per CDR3 protein. The data hold 730,000 or so distinct CDR3 sequences, with around 38% observed a single time. The sequenced sample was blood. These receptors were obtained from a man at least 80 years old in good health.

This clonotype has only a few counts. V is TRBV6-2 or TRBV6-3 and J is TRBJ2-7; D not certain. Between the trimmed V and J ends, which lost 2 bases and 6 bases, there was a span of 11 bases. The CDR3 contains 13 residues. CDR1 is MNHEY, CDR2 SVGEGT, per germline. In DNA, the CDR3 is TGTGCCAGCAGTTACCCGATGAAGCCCGAGCAGTACTTC. Translating gives CASSYPMKPEQYF.

This clonotype was observed many times. The V gene is TRBV29-1, the J gene TRBJ2-3, with a tentative D call TRBD2 (6 bases). Per the germline V gene, CDR1 is SQVTM and CDR2 is ANQGSEA. The CDR3 is 12 amino acids. V gave up 4 bases and J gave up 5 bases, with 10 bases separating them. The CDR3: CSVVLAKDTQYF. CDR3 nucleotide sequence: TGCAGCGTTGTTCTAGCGAAAGATACGCAGTATTTT.

V usage is TRBV2 and J usage is TRBJ1-4, with D possibly matching TRBD1 (5 bases). Germline V gene lookup returns CDR1 SNHLY and CDR2 FYNNEI. The CDR3 loop spans 13 amino acids. V lost 6 bases and J lost 7, with 12 bases in between. CDR3 loop: CASREGISEKLFF. In DNA, the CDR3 is TGTGCCAGCAGAGAGGGGATCAGTGAAAAACTGTTTTTT.

This chain joins TRBV20-1 and TRBJ2-5; 12 bases align to TRBD2. V dropped 5 bases and J dropped 1; count of bases not matched to a gene: 8. Germline V gene lookup returns CDR1 DFQATT and CDR2 SNEGSKA (reference sequence). CDR3 length: 16 residues. CDR3 DNA: TGCAGTGCTGAACAAGCGACTAGCGGGGGCCAAGAGACCCAGTACTTC. Translated, it gives CSAEQATSGGQETQYF.

This chain joins TRBV10-3 and TRBJ2-3; TRBD2 aligns across 10 bases. Germline CDR1 ENHRY, CDR2 SYGVKD. The CDR3 is made up of 17 amino acids. V dropped 3 bases and J dropped 2; count of bases not matched to a gene: 8. This chain's CDR3 is CAISELAGRTDTDTQYF. Here the CDR3 DNA reads TGTGCCATCAGTGAACTAGCGGGACGTACTGACACAGATACGCAGTATTTT.

CDR3 loop: CASRRQGSNSPLHF. The CDR3 DNA sequence: TGTGCCAGCAGGCGACAGGGTTCTAATTCACCCCTCCACTTT. The chain is built from TRBV6-5 and TRBJ1-6; 7 bases align to TRBD1. This CDR3 contains 14 residues. CDR1 MNHEY and CDR2 SVGAGI come from the germline V gene. Trimming cost V 6 bases and J 6 bases; bases outside gene matches: 5.

This clonotype has just a few counts. The chain couples TRBV27 to TRBJ1-4; perhaps TRBD1 as D (6 bases). Germline assignment: CDR1 MNHEY and CDR2 SMNVEV (reference sequence). This CDR3 is 16 amino acids long. The V and J ends lost 5 bases and 0 bases respectively, with 13 bases between them. The CDR3 region has the DNA TGTGCCAGCAGTCAGCGCCGACAGGCAACTAATGAAAAACTGTTTTTT. It specifies CASSQRRQATNEKLFF.

In its sample, this clonotype was seen a few times. This sequence joins TRBV7-2 and TRBJ1-5; no clear D. Germline V gene data show CDR1 as SGHTA and CDR2 as FQGNSA. V lost 5 bases, J lost 5 bases, and 19 bases lay in between. The CDR3 extends over 16 amino acids. DNA for the CDR3: TGTGCCAGCAGCCCCCAACGCTTTTTAGGTGATCAGCCCCAGCATTTT. Translation gives CASSPQRFLGDQPQHF.

This clonotype was picked up a small number of times. The CDR3 bases are TGTGCCAGCAGGACAGCCAGGCTCACTGAAGCTTTCTTT. Residues: CASRTARLTEAFF. The chain combines TRBV2 with TRBJ1-1; tentative D call: TRBD1 (5 bases). Looked up from germline, CDR1 is SNHLY and CDR2 is FYNNEI. CDR3 length equals 13 residues. V lost 6 bases and J lost 4, with 12 bases in between.

The chain joins TRBV2 to TRBJ1-5; TRBD1 matches at 7 bases. The CDR3 has 15 amino acids. V lost 6 bases to trimming and J lost 3 bases; unmatched junction nucleotides: 8. Looked up from germline, CDR1 is SNHLY and CDR2 is FYNNEI. CDR3 DNA sequence: TGTGCCAGCAGCCGCCGACAGGGCTTCAATCAGCCCCAGCATTTT. It encodes CASSRRQGFNQPQHF.

V is TRBV12-3 or TRBV12-4 and J is TRBJ1-1; tentatively, D is TRBD1 (6 bases). Between the trimmed V and J ends, which lost 7 bases and 4 bases, there was a span of 16 bases. This CDR3 contains 14 residues. CDR3 DNA: TGTGCCAGCACCAGGGAGGGGGGCGTCACTGAAGCTTTCTTT. Translated, it gives CASTREGGVTEAFF.

CDR3 nucleotide sequence: TGTGCCAGCAGTTACTCCCTAGCGGGGGGTCCCAATGAGCAGTTCTTC. Protein sequence: CASSYSLAGGPNEQFF. The rearrangement uses TRBV6-5 and TRBJ2-1; 11 bases fit TRBD2. Germline values: CDR1 MNHEY, CDR2 SVGAGI. The V segment lost 0 bases and the J segment 6 bases; nucleotides outside the gene matches: 4. The length of the CDR3 is 16 residues.

The rearrangement joins TRBV20-1 to TRBJ2-7; 10 bases line up with TRBD2. The CDR3 has 14 amino acids. Per the germline V gene, CDR1 is DFQATT and CDR2 is SNEGSKA (reference sequence). After removal of 6 bases from V and 7 bases from J, the junction contained 12 bases not matched to a gene. The CDR3 DNA is TGCAGTGCAAAACTAGCGGGAATTCACAATGAGCAGTACTTC. Translating gives CSAKLAGIHNEQYF.

V usage is TRBV9 and J usage is TRBJ1-1; a possible D gene is TRBD1 (6 bases). The CDR3 extends over 17 amino acids. Between the trimmed V and J ends, which lost 2 bases and 0 bases, there was a span of 17 bases. Germline-derived CDR1 and CDR2 are SGDLS and YYNGEE. CDR3: CASSVGGSGTLNTEAFF. CDR3 nucleotides: TGTGCCAGCAGCGTGGGGGGCTCCGGGACGTTGAACACTGAAGCTTTCTTT.

Only a few counts were recorded for this clonotype. The genes are TRBV20-1 and TRBJ2-1, with 9 positions matching TRBD2. Germline V CDR1 and CDR2: DFQATT, SNEGSKA (reference sequence). The CDR3 extends over 13 amino acids. The J segment lost 10 bases and the V segment lost 0 bases, leaving 4 bases of the junction unmatched. The CDR3 DNA reads TGCAGTGCTAGAGACCCGAGCGGGGGGGAGCAGTTCTTC. It translates to CSARDPSGGEQFF.

The sample holds many counts of this clonotype. This sequence joins TRBV14 and TRBJ1-5, with D maybe TRBD1 (5 bases). Germline CDR1 reads SGHDN; CDR2 reads FVKESK. Trimming removed 5 bases from V and 4 bases from J, with 15 bases in between. The CDR3 sequence is 15 residues long. CDR3 region: CASSKGSGANQPQHF. The CDR3 DNA reads as TGTGCCAGCAGCAAAGGGTCCGGGGCGAATCAGCCCCAGCATTTT.

This clonotype occurred once. The rearrangement uses TRBV6-1 and TRBJ2-5, with TRBD1 identical over 7 bases. The J call may be in error: the DNA end matches TRBJ2-7 better. This CDR3 region has 15 residues. CDR1 is MNHNS, CDR2 SASEGT, per germline. The CDR3 reads CASSARQGIPYEQYF. As DNA, the CDR3 is TGTGCCAGCAGTGCCAGACAGGGTATACCCTACGAGCAGTACTTC.

The gene calls are TRBV20-1 and TRBJ2-5; 7 nucleotides line up with TRBD2. The CDR3 contains 15 residues. Germline-derived CDR1 and CDR2 are DFQATT and SNEGSKA (reference sequence). The junction had 9 bases not matched to a gene; V was cut back by 0 bases and J by 5 bases. CDR3 DNA: TGCAGTGCTAGAGAGCCAAGCGGGAATCGGGAGACCCAGTACTTC. Its translation is CSAREPSGNRETQYF.